Below are 10 T cell receptor beta chains sequenced from a single sample in a study of human T cells and chemical hapten exposure. Each CDR3 protein gets one entry after TCRdb re-called the RACE reads with MiXCR. In the table there are about 290,000 distinct CDR3 sequences, 7.5% to 9% of which are singletons. The time point denotes: pre-sensitization, week 0. Treatment specified: therapeutic diphenylcyclopropenone sensitization with weekly scalp DPC. The sample consisted of whole blood, taken in connection with sensitization to the hapten diphenylcyclopropenone (DPC). These receptors all stem from a man aged 18 to 29 with alopecia areata. Some clones in this sample may be carry-over from other donors' samples.

This clonotype occurred a few times. This chain connects TRBV28 to TRBJ1-4, with TRBD1 as a possible D gene (5 bases). V gave up 3 bases and J gave up 0 bases, with 8 bases separating them. The V gene's germline CDR1 is MDHEN and CDR2 SYDVKM. The CDR3 totals 15 residues. CDR3 sequence (DNA): TGTGCCAGCAGTTTTAGGGGCTCAACTAATGAAAAACTGTTTTTT. It specifies CASSFRGSTNEKLFF.

The sample holds a few counts of this clonotype. The rearrangement uses TRBV24-1 and TRBJ2-2; 8 positions match TRBD1. CDR3 length equals 13 residues. The J segment lost 5 bases and the V segment lost 10 bases, leaving 5 bases of the junction unmatched. Germline V gives CDR1 KGHDR, CDR2 SFDVKD. CDR3 loop: CATGQGGTGELFF. CDR3 bases: TGTGCCACAGGACAGGGAGGAACCGGGGAGCTGTTTTTT.

A few counts support this clonotype. V is TRBV29-1 and J is TRBJ1-2; D possibly corresponds to TRBD1 (5 bases). This CDR3 region has 13 residues. Trimming removed 0 bases from V and 8 bases from J, with 13 bases in between. Looked up from germline, CDR1 is SQVTM and CDR2 is ANQGSEA. As DNA, the CDR3 is TGCAGCGTTGAAGATCAGGGCATCGAGGGCTACACCTTC. Translated: CSVEDQGIEGYTF. Drawing the rest from reference TRBV29-1 and TRBJ1-2, the complete variable domain is SAVISQKPSRDICQRGTSLTIQCQVDSQVTMMFWYRQQPGQSLTLIATANQGSEATYESGFVIDKFPISRPNLTFSTLTVSNMSPEDSSIYLCSVEDQGIEGYTFGSGTRLTVV.

This sequence joins TRBV27 and TRBJ1-1; D perhaps matches TRBD1 (5 bases). The CDR3 runs 12 residues. The germline V gene encodes CDR1 MNHEY and CDR2 SMNVEV (reference sequence). Trimming stripped 4 bases from V and 7 bases from J, with 10 bases between. The CDR3 here is CASSSDSFEAFF. The CDR3 bases are TGTGCCAGCAGTTCCGACAGCTTTGAAGCTTTCTTT.

Only a few counts were recorded for this clonotype. This chain connects TRBV14 to TRBJ2-3; 10 bases are shared with TRBD2. V was clipped by 4 bases and J by 4 bases; unmatched bases: 8. The CDR3 has 16 residues. CDR1 SGHDN and CDR2 FVKESK come from the germline V gene. CDR3 in DNA: TGTGCCAGCAGCCTACCCAGCGGGGGGGCCCCAGATACGCAGTATTTT. This translates into CASSLPSGGAPDTQYF.

This clonotype came up many times. The chain employs TRBV5-1 and TRBJ1-1, with no clear D. V lost 0 bases to trimming and J lost 3 bases, with 3 bases between them. Germline loops: CDR1 SGHRS, CDR2 YFSETQ. The CDR3 contains 12 residues. The CDR3 is CASSLDDTEAFF. The CDR3 DNA follows: TGCGCCAGCAGCTTGGACGACACTGAAGCTTTCTTT.

The chain employs TRBV6-2 or TRBV6-3 and TRBJ2-6; perhaps TRBD2 as D (6 bases). Germline CDR1 MNHEY, CDR2 SVGEGT. This CDR3 comprises 15 residues. Between the trimmed V and J ends, which lost 7 bases and 3 bases, there was a span of 13 bases. The chain's CDR3 is CASNEEGNGANVLTF. CDR3 nucleotides: TGTGCCAGCAACGAGGAGGGAAATGGGGCCAACGTCCTGACTTTC.

This clonotype has a handful of counts. The chain uses TRBV28 and TRBJ1-2; 8 positions agree with TRBD1. CDR3 length: 16 amino acids. The J segment lost 8 bases and the V segment lost 1 base, leaving 12 bases of the junction unmatched. The germline V gene encodes CDR1 MDHEN and CDR2 SYDVKM. The CDR3 protein is CASSLSPFQGAEGYTF. The CDR3 region has the DNA TGTGCCAGCAGTTTATCCCCCTTTCAGGGGGCAGAAGGCTACACCTTC.

V usage is TRBV4-1 and J usage is TRBJ2-7, with no clear D. V was cut by 1 base and J by 0 bases, with 13 bases left in between. CDR3 size: 16 residues. The germline V gene encodes CDR1 MGHRA and CDR2 YSYEKL. The CDR3 bases are TGCGCCAGCAGCCAAGCTTCCGGCGAGAGCTCCTACGAGCAGTACTTC. This translates into CASSQASGESSYEQYF.

The J gene is TRBJ2-3, the V gene TRBV24-1; D ambiguous. Trimming removed 4 bases from V and 7 bases from J, with 14 bases in between. Germline lookup yields CDR1 KGHDR and CDR2 SFDVKD. The CDR3 length is 14 residues. The CDR3 bases are TGTGCCACCAGTGAGCCGCCTCCCTCCCATACGCAGTATTTT. Its protein product is CATSEPPPSHTQYF.